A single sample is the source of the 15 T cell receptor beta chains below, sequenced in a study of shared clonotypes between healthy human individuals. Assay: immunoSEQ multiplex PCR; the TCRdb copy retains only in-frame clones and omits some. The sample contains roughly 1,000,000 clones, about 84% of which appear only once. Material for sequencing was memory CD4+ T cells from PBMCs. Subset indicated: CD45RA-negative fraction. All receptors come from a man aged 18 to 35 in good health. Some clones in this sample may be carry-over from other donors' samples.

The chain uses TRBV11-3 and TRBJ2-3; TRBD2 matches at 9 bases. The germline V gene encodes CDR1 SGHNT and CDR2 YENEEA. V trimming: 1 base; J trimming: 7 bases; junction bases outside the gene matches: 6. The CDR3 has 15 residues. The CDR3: CASSLVGLAGNTQYF. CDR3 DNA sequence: TGTGCCAGCAGCTTAGTAGGGCTAGCGGGGAATACGCAGTATTTT.

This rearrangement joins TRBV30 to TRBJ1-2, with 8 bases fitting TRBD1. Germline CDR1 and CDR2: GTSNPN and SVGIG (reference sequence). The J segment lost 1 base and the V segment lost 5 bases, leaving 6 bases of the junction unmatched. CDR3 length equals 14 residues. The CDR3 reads CAWESTGVNYGYTF. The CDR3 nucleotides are TGTGCCTGGGAGTCGACAGGGGTTAACTATGGCTACACCTTC. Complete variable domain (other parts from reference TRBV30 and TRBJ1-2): SQTIHQWPATLVQPVGSPLSLECTVEGTSNPNLYWYRQAAGRGLQLLFYSVGIGQISSEVPQNLSASRPQDRQFILSSKKLLLSDSGFYLCAWESTGVNYGYTFGSGTRLTVV.

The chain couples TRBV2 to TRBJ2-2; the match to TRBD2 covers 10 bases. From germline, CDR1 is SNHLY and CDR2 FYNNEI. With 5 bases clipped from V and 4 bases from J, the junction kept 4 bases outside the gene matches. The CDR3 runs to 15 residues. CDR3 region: CASSSSGSVTGELFF. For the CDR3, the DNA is TGTGCCAGCAGTTCTAGCGGGAGTGTCACCGGGGAGCTGTTTTTT.

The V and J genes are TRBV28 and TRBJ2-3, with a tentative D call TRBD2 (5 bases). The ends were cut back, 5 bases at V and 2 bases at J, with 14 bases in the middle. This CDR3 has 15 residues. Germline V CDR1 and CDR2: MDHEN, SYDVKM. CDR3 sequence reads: CASSERSKPTDTQYF. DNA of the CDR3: TGTGCCAGCAGTGAGCGGAGCAAGCCCACAGATACGCAGTATTTT.

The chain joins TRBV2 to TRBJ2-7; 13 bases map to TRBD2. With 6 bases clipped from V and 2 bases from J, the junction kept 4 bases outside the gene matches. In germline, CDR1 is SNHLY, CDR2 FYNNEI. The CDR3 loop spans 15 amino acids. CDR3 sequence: CASRYTSGGAYEQYF. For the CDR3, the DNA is TGTGCCAGCAGATATACTAGCGGGGGGGCCTACGAGCAGTACTTC.

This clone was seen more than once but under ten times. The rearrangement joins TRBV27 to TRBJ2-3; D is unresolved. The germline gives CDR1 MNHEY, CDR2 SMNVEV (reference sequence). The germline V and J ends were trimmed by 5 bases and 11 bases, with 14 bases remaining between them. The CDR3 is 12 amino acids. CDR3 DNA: TGTGCCAGCAGTGAATACAAGACCGAGCAGTATTTT. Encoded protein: CASSEYKTEQYF.

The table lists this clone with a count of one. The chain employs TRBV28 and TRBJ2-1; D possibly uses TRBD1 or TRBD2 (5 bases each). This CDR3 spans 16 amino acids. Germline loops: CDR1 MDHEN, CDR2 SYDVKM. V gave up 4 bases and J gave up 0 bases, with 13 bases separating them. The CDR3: CASSSLWGSSYNEQFF. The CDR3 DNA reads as TGTGCCAGCAGTTCACTTTGGGGGAGCTCCTACAATGAGCAGTTCTTC.

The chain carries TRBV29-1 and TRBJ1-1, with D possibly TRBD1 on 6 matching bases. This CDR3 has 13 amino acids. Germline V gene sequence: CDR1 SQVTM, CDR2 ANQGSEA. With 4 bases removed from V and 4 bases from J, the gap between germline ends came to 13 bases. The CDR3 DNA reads TGCAGCGTTGCAGGACAGTCAGTCACTGAAGCTTTCTTT. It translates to CSVAGQSVTEAFF.

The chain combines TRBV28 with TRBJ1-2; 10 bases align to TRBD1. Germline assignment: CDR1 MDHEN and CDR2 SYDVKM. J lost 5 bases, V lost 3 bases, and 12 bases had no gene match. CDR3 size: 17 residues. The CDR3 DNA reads TGTGCCAGCAGTTTTGCTTTCCGGACAGGGGGAGGTTATGGCTACACCTTC. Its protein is CASSFAFRTGGGYGYTF.

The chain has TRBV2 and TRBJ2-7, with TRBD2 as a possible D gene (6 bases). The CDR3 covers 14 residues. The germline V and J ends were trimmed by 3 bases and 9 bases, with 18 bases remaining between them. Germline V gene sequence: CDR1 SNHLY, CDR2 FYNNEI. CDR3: CASSDKVGGVMQYF. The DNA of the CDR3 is TGTGCCAGCAGTGATAAGGTGGGAGGAGTTATGCAGTACTTC.

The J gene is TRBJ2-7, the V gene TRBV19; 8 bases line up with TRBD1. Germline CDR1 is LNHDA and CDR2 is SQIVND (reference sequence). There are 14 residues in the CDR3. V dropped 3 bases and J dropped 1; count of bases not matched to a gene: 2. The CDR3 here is CASSIWDRSYEQYF. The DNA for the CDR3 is TGTGCCAGTAGTATTTGGGACAGGTCCTACGAGCAGTACTTC.

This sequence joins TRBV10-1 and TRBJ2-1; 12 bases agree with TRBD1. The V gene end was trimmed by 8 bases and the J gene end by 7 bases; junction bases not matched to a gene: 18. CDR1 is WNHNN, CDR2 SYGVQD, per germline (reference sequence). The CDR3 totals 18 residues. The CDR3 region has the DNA TGCGCCAGCTCCTTTGATCCCTTGGGACAGGGGGCGCGGAATGAGCAGTTCTTC. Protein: CASSFDPLGQGARNEQFF.

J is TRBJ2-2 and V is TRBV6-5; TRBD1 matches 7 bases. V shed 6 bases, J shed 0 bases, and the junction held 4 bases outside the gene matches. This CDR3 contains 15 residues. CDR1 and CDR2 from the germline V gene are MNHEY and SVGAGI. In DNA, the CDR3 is TGTGCCAGCAGACCCCAGGGGGCGAACACCGGGGAGCTGTTTTTT. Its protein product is CASRPQGANTGELFF.

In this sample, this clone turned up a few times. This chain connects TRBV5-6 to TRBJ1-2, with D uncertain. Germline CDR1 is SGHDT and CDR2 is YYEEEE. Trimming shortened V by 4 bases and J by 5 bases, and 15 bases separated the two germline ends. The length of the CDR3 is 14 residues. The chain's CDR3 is CASSITWGEYGYTF. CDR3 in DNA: TGTGCCAGCAGCATTACGTGGGGAGAGTATGGCTACACCTTC. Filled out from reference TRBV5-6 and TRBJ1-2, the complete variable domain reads DAGVTQSPTHLIKTRGQQVTLRCSPKSGHDTVSWYQQALGQGPQFIFQYYEEEERQRGNFPDRFSGHQFPNYSSELNVNALLLGDSALYLCASSITWGEYGYTFGSGTRLTVV.

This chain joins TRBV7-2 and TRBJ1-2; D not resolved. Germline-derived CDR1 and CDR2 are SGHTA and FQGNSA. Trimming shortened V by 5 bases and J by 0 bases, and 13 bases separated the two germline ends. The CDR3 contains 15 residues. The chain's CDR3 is CASSDGGSANYGYTF. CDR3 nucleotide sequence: TGTGCCAGCAGCGACGGCGGGTCAGCTAACTATGGCTACACCTTC.